The sequence of this T cell receptor beta chain was determined in a study of T cell responses to AZD1222 COVID-19 vaccine. The study, taken as a whole, reports: At baseline, seropositivity was found in only a handful of AZD1222 recipients. Breadth and depth of Spike-specific TCRs rose after two AZD1222 doses.

With regard to this clone: No antigen is known for it.

Clones were read by immunoSEQ multiplex PCR, and TCRdb kept only the in-frame ones, dropping some. Of approximately 210,000 clones listed, more than 85% are singletons. The sample consisted of peripheral blood, taken 28 days after the second AZD1222 dose. The sequence was obtained from an adult who received the AZD1222 COVID-19 vaccine.

In nucleotides, the CDR3 is TGCGCCAGCAGCCCCGAGGGACAGGTCTCTAAGGGCTACACCTTC. It translates to CASSPEGQVSKGYTF. The chain has TRBV5-1 and TRBJ1-2; 8 bases agree with TRBD1. V dropped 4 bases and J dropped 8; count of bases not matched to a gene: 13. Per germline, CDR1 SGHRS and CDR2 YFSETQ. This CDR3 contains 15 residues.